The clone carrying this T cell receptor beta chain came up a few times. Its specificity is unknown. The data were taken from a study of post-analysis software for immune sequencing data. Findings and limits, study-wide: Controls showed lower frequencies than patients for a handful of TRBV segments, and TRBV5-6, TRBV5-1 and TRBV20-1 were among these.

Incorporated into the TCR beta cDNA libraries were unique molecular identifiers, which served to reduce PCR and sequencing biases. MiXCR, applied by TCRdb to the PCR reads, yields one record per CDR3 protein. The sample includes about 760,000 distinct CDR3 sequences, roughly 27% of them seen just once. The CDR3 totals 17 residues. With V trimmed by 3 bases and J by 4 bases, 11 bases remained unmatched. This chain connects TRBV12-3 or TRBV12-4 to TRBJ2-1, with TRBD2 matching 8 bases. The sequence derives from a girl between 10 and 17 years old with multiple sclerosis. Sequenced sample: blood. The CDR3, as DNA: TGTGCCAGCAGTTTTGTGGTAGCGGGATCGAAATACAATGAGCAGTTCTTC. Protein product: CASSFVVAGSKYNEQFF.